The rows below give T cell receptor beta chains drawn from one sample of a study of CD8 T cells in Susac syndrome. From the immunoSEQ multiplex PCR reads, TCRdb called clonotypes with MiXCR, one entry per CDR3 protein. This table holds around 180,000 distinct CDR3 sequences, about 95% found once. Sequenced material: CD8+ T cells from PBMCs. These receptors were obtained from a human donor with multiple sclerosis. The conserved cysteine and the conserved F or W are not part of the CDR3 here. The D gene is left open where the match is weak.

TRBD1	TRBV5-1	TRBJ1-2	ASSPGTGWTFA
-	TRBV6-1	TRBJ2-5	ASKAAKYQETQY
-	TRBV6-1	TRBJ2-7	ASKPDRYSYEQY
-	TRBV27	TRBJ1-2	ASKGTGHGYT
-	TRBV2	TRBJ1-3	ASAGNTIY
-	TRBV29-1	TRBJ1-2	SVLGGVYGYT
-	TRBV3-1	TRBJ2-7	ASSPGEGAAYEQY
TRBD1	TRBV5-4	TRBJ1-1	ASSVDRGYTEAF
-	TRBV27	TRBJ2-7	ASSSGNYEQY
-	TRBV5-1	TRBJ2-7	ASSFPQQGGSLEQY